The entry below gives a single T cell receptor (beta chain) sequence along with its context. Its specificity is unknown. Molecular barcoding with unique molecular identifiers was used for the TCRbeta library. TCRdb processed the PCR reads anew with MiXCR; each CDR3 protein has one entry. The table records hundreds of thousands of distinct CDR3 sequences, approximately 15% of them present only once. CDR3 size: 17 residues. V was trimmed by 3 bases and J by 0 bases, leaving 15 bases between them. Germline V lookup: CDR1 SGHDN, CDR2 FVKESK. This record belongs to a study of T-cell reconstitution after alpha-beta-depleted transplantation in children. Regarding the study as a whole: One year post-transplant, T-cell counts and diversity were largely derived from T cells produced anew. At around two months after transplant, the alpha-beta T cells were reportedly derived from several hundred expanded clones that came from non-depleted graft cells.

The chain employs TRBV14 and TRBJ1-5; tentatively, D is TRBD1 (5 bases). The source was PBMCs, mostly from graft donor cells, collected 360 days after TCRalphabeta/CD19-depleted stem cell transplant. This clonotype originated in a male patient between 10 and 17 years old who had a stem cell transplant for acute lymphoblastic leukemia, so the T cells may come from the graft donor. The CDR3 nucleotides read TGTGCCAGCAGCCAGAACCCTACAGGTTATAGCAATCAGCCCCAGCATTTT. Amino acids: CASSQNPTGYSNQPQHF.